This passage covers 26 T cell receptor beta chains from one sample sequenced in a study of blood T cells in healthy people across ages. Through a sample-barcoded 5' primer and a J-beta primer mix, a second PCR was run for roughly 6 to 11 cycles. TCRdb re-called the 5' RACE reads with MiXCR, one entry per CDR3 protein. The repertoire includes hundreds of thousands of distinct CDR3 sequences, approximately 25% of them detected once, and 9.4% sits in the top ten. These same records also appear under a second study, on T cells of mothers and their children.

The source material was blood. The receptor source for this set is a boy aged 5-17 years in good health.

The gene calls are TRBV5-1 and TRBJ2-5; TRBD1 matches 10 bases. Germline lookup yields CDR1 SGHRS and CDR2 YFSETQ. The J segment lost 3 bases and the V segment lost 4 bases, leaving 6 bases of the junction unmatched. CDR3 length equals 15 residues. The DNA of the CDR3 is TGCGCCAGCAGCCCGGGGGGGACAGGGGAAGAGACCCAGTACTTC. Its translation is CASSPGGTGEETQYF.

The chain couples TRBV29-1 to TRBJ2-1; 7 nucleotides match TRBD2. The junction had 4 bases not matched to a gene; V was cut back by 5 bases and J by 0 bases. The length of the CDR3 is 14 residues. Germline loops: CDR1 SQVTM, CDR2 ANQGSEA. The CDR3 DNA follows: TGCAGCGTTAGAGCGGGAAACTCCTACAATGAGCAGTTCTTC. Residues: CSVRAGNSYNEQFF.

The rearrangement links TRBV20-1 to TRBJ2-2, with 10 bases lining up with TRBD2. This CDR3 comprises 20 residues. Trimming removed 1 base from V and 1 base from J; junction bases left unmatched: 15. Germline-derived CDR1 and CDR2 are DFQATT and SNEGSKA (reference sequence). The CDR3 DNA reads TGCAGTGCTAGAGCAGCTAGCGGGGGCCTTAGTGAACTGAACACCGGGGAGCTGTTTTTT. This translates into CSARAASGGLSELNTGELFF.

V and J are TRBV5-1 and TRBJ2-5; D perhaps matches TRBD2 (5 bases). Germline CDR1 and CDR2: SGHRS and YFSETQ. Trimming removed 4 bases at V and 2 bases at J, with 18 bases between. This CDR3 comprises 16 residues. CDR3 region: CASSPRLTMGQETQYF. The CDR3 DNA reads as TGCGCCAGCAGCCCAAGACTAACGATGGGGCAAGAGACCCAGTACTTC.

The sample holds a few counts of this clonotype. The chain uses TRBV11-2 and TRBJ2-5; 10 bases agree with TRBD2. The CDR3 consists of 16 residues. CDR1 and CDR2 from the germline V gene are SGHAT and FQNNGV. V lost 5 bases to trimming and J lost 1 base; unmatched junction nucleotides: 7. CDR3 sequence (DNA): TGTGCCAGCAGCAGAAGGACTAGCGGACTCCAAGAGACCCAGTACTTC. It codes for CASSRRTSGLQETQYF.

The J gene is TRBJ2-1, the V gene TRBV24-1; 8 bases match TRBD1. V gave up 4 bases and J gave up 7 bases; unmatched junction bases: 5. From germline, CDR1 is KGHDR and CDR2 SFDVKD. The CDR3 is 14 amino acids. CDR3 sequence: CATSDVTGVNEQFF. CDR3 nucleotide sequence: TGTGCCACCAGTGACGTGACAGGGGTGAATGAGCAGTTCTTC.

The chain joins TRBV5-1 to TRBJ2-5, with D perhaps given as TRBD1 or TRBD2 (7 bases each). CDR3 size: 17 residues. Germline V lookup: CDR1 SGHRS, CDR2 YFSETQ. The V gene lost 3 bases and the J gene lost 1 base, with 19 bases spanning the gap. CDR3 sequence (DNA): TGCGCCAGCAGCTCTCGGGGGGTGGACAGGCTCCAAGAGACCCAGTACTTC. Its protein product is CASSSRGVDRLQETQYF.

This chain uses TRBV6-2 or TRBV6-3 with TRBJ2-5; D is unclear. The CDR3 consists of 16 residues. V lost 0 bases to trimming and J lost 1 base, with 12 bases between them. The germline V gene has CDR1 MNHEY and CDR2 SVGEGT. As DNA, the CDR3 is TGTGCCAGCAGTTACTCGAGTCGGAATTTCCAAGAGACCCAGTACTTC. Residues: CASSYSSRNFQETQYF.

This clonotype was picked up a small number of times. The chain combines TRBV4-3 with TRBJ2-5; D possibly corresponds to TRBD2 (5 bases). The CDR3 has 14 amino acids. Germline V lookup: CDR1 LGHNA, CDR2 YSLEER. V was cut by 4 bases and J by 3 bases, with 12 bases left in between. Here the CDR3 reads CASSPALAKETQYF. CDR3 bases: TGCGCCAGCAGCCCCGCCCTAGCTAAAGAGACCCAGTACTTC.

V usage is TRBV6-6 and J usage is TRBJ2-7; no definite D call. Trimming removed 5 bases at V and 3 bases at J, with 14 bases between. The CDR3 extends over 14 amino acids. The germline CDR1 and CDR2 sequences are MNHNY and SVGAGI (reference sequence). The CDR3 DNA is TGTGCCAGCAGTACCTCTTTGGACGGCTACGAGCAGTACTTC. Residues: CASSTSLDGYEQYF.

The V gene is TRBV14, the J gene TRBJ2-5; unclear D gene. Judging by the DNA end, TRBJ2-7 fits better; the J call may be wrong. CDR3 size: 13 residues. CDR1 SGHDN and CDR2 FVKESK come from the germline V gene. The CDR3 sequence: CASSQATSYEQYF. The CDR3 DNA sequence: TGTGCCAGCAGCCAGGCCACATCCTACGAGCAGTACTTC.

The chain is built from TRBV29-1 and TRBJ2-3; 14 nucleotides line up with TRBD2. J was trimmed by 4 bases and V by 4 bases; bases with no gene match: 16. The CDR3 is made up of 19 amino acids. The V gene's germline CDR1 is SQVTM and CDR2 ANQGSEA. CDR3 loop: CSVGGPGLAGVVVADTQYF. The CDR3 nucleotides read TGCAGCGTTGGGGGGCCGGGACTAGCGGGAGTGGTAGTGGCAGATACGCAGTATTTT.

The sample holds a few counts of this clonotype. V gene TRBV28 combines with J gene TRBJ2-7; a possible D gene is TRBD1 (5 bases). Germline lookup yields CDR1 MDHEN and CDR2 SYDVKM. V was shortened by 3 bases and J by 0 bases, with 12 bases between the two germline ends. The CDR3 extends over 15 amino acids. The CDR3 here is CASSFRTPSSYEQYF. The CDR3 DNA follows: TGTGCCAGCAGTTTCCGGACACCTAGCTCCTACGAGCAGTACTTC.

The V call is TRBV29-1, the J call TRBJ1-5; D gene uncertain. CDR1 is SQVTM, CDR2 ANQGSEA, per germline. The CDR3 has 10 amino acids. V lost 6 bases and J 8 bases, leaving 8 bases between the germline ends. CDR3 nucleotide sequence: TGCAGCGTAAAAGGAGAGCCCCAGCATTTT. Its protein product is CSVKGEPQHF.

The table lists this clonotype with a few counts. The chain combines TRBV7-6 with TRBJ2-1; 7 bases align to TRBD2. Germline V gene lookup returns CDR1 SGHVS and CDR2 FNYEAQ. The CDR3 has 14 amino acids. V trimming: 2 bases; J trimming: 6 bases; junction bases outside the gene matches: 4. The CDR3 spells CASSLKREPNEQFF. In DNA, the CDR3 is TGTGCCAGCAGCTTAAAGCGGGAACCCAATGAGCAGTTCTTC.

This clonotype was observed a few times. The chain has TRBV12-3 or TRBV12-4 and TRBJ2-3; 9 bases are a match to TRBD2. The CDR3 is 18 residues long. Trimming took 6 bases from V and 2 from J; bases not matched to a gene: 15. CDR3 bases: TGTGCCAGCAGCCTCCACGCGCAGCGGGGGGACTACACAGATACGCAGTATTTT. This gives the protein CASSLHAQRGDYTDTQYF.

The chain combines TRBV6-2 or TRBV6-3 with TRBJ2-2; TRBD2 might be the D (6 bases). Trimming removed 8 bases at V and 0 bases at J, with 13 bases between. This CDR3 is 15 amino acids long. Germline V gene data show CDR1 as MNHEY and CDR2 as SVGEGT. The CDR3 nucleotides read TGTGCCAGCTCCAGGGACTCGACGAACACCGGGGAGCTGTTTTTT. Protein: CASSRDSTNTGELFF.

The gene calls are TRBV10-3 and TRBJ2-5; D might be TRBD1 (6 bases). The J call may be in error: the DNA end matches TRBJ2-7 better. The CDR3 runs 13 residues. Germline assignment: CDR1 ENHRY and CDR2 SYGVKD. The CDR3 is CAISGGQNYEQYF. The CDR3 region has the DNA TGTGCCATCAGTGGAGGACAGAATTACGAGCAGTACTTC.

This clonotype came up a few times. V is TRBV15 and J is TRBJ2-5; D unresolved. Trimming left V 0 bases short and J 5 bases short, with 7 bases between. Looked up from germline, CDR1 is LNHNV and CDR2 is YYDKDF (reference sequence). This CDR3 region has 13 residues. Written as DNA, the CDR3 is TGTGCCACCAGCAGAGAAGCTTGGGAGACCCAGTACTTC. Translating it yields CATSREAWETQYF.

The CDR3 spells CSARFGGAYQPQHF. The CDR3 coding sequence is TGCAGTGCTAGATTCGGGGGGGCGTACCAGCCCCAGCATTTT. This rearrangement joins TRBV20-1 to TRBJ1-5, with D maybe TRBD1 (6 bases). The CDR3 contains 14 residues. Between the trimmed V and J ends, which lost 2 bases and 7 bases, there was a span of 15 bases. Germline loops: CDR1 DFQATT, CDR2 SNEGSKA (reference sequence).

V gene TRBV20-1 combines with J gene TRBJ2-3, with 9 bases identical to TRBD1. CDR1 is DFQATT, CDR2 SNEGSKA, per germline (reference sequence). V was clipped by 7 bases and J by 0 bases; unmatched bases: 5. This CDR3 has 14 amino acids. The CDR3 nucleotides read TGCAGTGTAAGGGACAGGGTCAGCACAGATACGCAGTATTTT. Encoded protein: CSVRDRVSTDTQYF.

This clonotype occurred a few times. The J gene is TRBJ1-3, the V gene TRBV20-1, with D maybe TRBD1 (5 bases). The CDR3 length is 14 residues. Deletions cut 0 bases from V and 2 bases from J, with 8 bases between. CDR1 is DFQATT and CDR2 is SNEGSKA in the germline V gene (reference sequence). CDR3 protein: CSAREGRAGNTIYF. CDR3 nucleotides: TGCAGTGCTAGAGAAGGCAGGGCTGGAAACACCATATATTTT.

This clonotype has only a few counts. The chain uses TRBV5-1 and TRBJ2-1; D possibly corresponds to TRBD1 (8 bases). Near its end, the DNA agrees better with TRBJ2-7, so the J call may be wrong. The CDR3 is 17 residues long. Looked up from germline, CDR1 is SGHRS and CDR2 is YFSETQ. CDR3 in amino acids: CASSQRSGQGGLGEQYF. The CDR3 DNA reads TGCGCCAGCAGCCAACGCTCCGGACAGGGAGGGTTGGGCGAGCAGTACTTC.

The chain uses TRBV20-1 and TRBJ2-3, with D hard to call. Germline V gene sequence: CDR1 DFQATT, CDR2 SNEGSKA (reference sequence). This CDR3 has 11 amino acids. V was clipped by 6 bases and J by 6 bases, with 10 bases between them. CDR3 in amino acids: CSAVTGDTQYF. CDR3 nucleotide sequence: TGCAGTGCCGTTACGGGTGATACGCAGTATTTT.

The CDR3 spells CASSAAGTPGNEQFF. DNA of the CDR3: TGTGCCAGCAGCGCTGCCGGGACCCCGGGTAATGAGCAGTTCTTC. This chain connects TRBV9 to TRBJ2-1; D is tentatively TRBD1 or TRBD2 (5 bases each). From germline, CDR1 is SGDLS and CDR2 YYNGEE. The CDR3 extends over 15 amino acids. Trimming removed 3 bases at V and 7 bases at J, with 17 bases between.

This clonotype has a handful of counts. The chain uses TRBV7-9 and TRBJ1-2; the D gene is possibly TRBD1 (6 bases). The germline V and J ends were trimmed by 7 bases and 4 bases, with 10 bases remaining between them. From germline, CDR1 is SEHNR and CDR2 FQNEAQ (reference sequence). The length of the CDR3 is 12 residues. In DNA, the CDR3 is TGTGCCAGCACTCAGGGGCCCTATGGCTACACCTTC. Protein: CASTQGPYGYTF.